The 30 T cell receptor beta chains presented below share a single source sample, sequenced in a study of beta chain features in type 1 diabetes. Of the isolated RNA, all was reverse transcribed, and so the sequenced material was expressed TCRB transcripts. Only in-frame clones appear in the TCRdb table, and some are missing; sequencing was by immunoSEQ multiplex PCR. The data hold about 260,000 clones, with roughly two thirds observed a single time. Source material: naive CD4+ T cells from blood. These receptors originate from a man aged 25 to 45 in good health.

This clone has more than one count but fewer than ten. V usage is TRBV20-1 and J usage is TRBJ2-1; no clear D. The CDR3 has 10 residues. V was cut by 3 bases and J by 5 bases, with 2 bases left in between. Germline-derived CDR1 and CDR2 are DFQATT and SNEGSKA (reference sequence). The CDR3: CSASHNEQFF. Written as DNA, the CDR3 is TGCAGTGCTAGCCACAATGAGCAGTTCTTC.

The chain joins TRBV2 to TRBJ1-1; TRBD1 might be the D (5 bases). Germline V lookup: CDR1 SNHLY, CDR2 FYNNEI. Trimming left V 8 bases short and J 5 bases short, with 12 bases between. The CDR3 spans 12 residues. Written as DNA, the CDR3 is TGTGCCAGCGGCAGGGAGAGAACTGAAGCTTTCTTT. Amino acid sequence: CASGRERTEAFF.

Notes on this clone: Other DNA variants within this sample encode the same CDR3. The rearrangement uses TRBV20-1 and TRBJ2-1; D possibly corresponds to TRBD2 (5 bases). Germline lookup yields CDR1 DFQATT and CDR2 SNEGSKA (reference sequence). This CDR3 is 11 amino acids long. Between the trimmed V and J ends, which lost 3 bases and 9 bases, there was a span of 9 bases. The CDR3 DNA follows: TGCAGTGCTAGCGGAGGAGGTGAGCAGTTCTTC. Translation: CSASGGGEQFF.

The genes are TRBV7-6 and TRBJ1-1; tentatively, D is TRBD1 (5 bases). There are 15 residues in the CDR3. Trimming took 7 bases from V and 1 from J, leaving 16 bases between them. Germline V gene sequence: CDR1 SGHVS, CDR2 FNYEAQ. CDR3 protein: CASTKGPPENTEAFF. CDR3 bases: TGTGCCAGCACCAAGGGACCCCCAGAGAACACTGAAGCTTTCTTT.

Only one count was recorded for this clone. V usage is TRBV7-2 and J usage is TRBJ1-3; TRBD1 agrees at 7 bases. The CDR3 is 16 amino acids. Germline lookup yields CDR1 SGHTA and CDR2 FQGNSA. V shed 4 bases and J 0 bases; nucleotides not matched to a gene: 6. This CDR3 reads CASSSQGIRSGNTIYF. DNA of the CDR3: TGTGCCAGCAGCTCACAGGGGATCCGCTCTGGAAACACCATATATTTT.

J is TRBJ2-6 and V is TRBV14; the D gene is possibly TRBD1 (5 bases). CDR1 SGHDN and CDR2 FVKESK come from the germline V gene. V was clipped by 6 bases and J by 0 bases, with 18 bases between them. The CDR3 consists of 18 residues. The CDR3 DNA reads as TGTGCCAGCAGTCCCAGAGTGTACAGGAGCTCTGGGGCCAACGTCCTGACTTTC. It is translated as CASSPRVYRSSGANVLTF.

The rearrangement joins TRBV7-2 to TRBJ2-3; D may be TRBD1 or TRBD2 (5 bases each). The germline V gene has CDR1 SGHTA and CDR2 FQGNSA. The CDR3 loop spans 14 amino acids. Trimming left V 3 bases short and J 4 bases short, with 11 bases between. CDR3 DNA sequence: TGTGCCAGCAGCTTGGGGTTGGGGGCAGATACGCAGTATTTT. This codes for CASSLGLGADTQYF.

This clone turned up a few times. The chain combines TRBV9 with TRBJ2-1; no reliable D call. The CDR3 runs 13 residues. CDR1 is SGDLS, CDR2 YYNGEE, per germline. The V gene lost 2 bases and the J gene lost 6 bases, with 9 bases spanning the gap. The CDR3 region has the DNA TGTGCCAGCAGCGTCTCCCCCTCCAATGAGCAGTTCTTC. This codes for CASSVSPSNEQFF. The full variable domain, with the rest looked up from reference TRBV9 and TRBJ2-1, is DSGVTQTPKHLITATGQRVTLRCSPRSGDLSVYWYQQSLDQGLQFLIQYYNGEERAKGNILERFSAQQFPDLHSELNLSSLELGDSALYFCASSVSPSNEQFFGPGTRLTVL.

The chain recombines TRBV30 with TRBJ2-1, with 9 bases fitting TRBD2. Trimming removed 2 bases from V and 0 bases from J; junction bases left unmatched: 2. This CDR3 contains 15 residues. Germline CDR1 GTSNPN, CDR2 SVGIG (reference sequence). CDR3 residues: CAWSLLAGSYNEQFF. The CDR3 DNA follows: TGTGCCTGGAGTCTACTAGCGGGCTCCTACAATGAGCAGTTCTTC.

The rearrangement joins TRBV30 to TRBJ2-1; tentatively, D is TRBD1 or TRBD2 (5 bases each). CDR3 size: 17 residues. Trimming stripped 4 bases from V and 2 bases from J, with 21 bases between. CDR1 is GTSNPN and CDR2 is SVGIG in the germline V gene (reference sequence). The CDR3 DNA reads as TGTGCCTGGACCGGGGCCTTGAGGCGGAGAACCTACAATGAGCAGTTCTTC. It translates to CAWTGALRRRTYNEQFF.

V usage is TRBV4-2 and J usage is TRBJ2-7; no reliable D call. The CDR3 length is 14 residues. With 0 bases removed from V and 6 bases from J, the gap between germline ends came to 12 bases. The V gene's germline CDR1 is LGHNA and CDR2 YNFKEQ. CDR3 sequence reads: CASSQDWTWGEQYF. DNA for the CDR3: TGTGCCAGCAGCCAAGACTGGACCTGGGGCGAGCAGTACTTC.

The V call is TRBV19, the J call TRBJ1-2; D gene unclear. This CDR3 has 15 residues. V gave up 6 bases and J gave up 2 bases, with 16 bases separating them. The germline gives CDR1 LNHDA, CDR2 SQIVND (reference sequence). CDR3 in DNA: TGTGCCAGTAGCCCAGCCGGGTTTCCCAACTATGGCTACACCTTC. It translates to CASSPAGFPNYGYTF.

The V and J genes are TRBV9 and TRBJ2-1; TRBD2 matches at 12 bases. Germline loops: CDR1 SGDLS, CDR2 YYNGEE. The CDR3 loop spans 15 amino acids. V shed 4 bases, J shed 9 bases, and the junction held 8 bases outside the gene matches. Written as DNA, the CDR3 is TGTGCCAGCAGCCGACTAGCGGGGGACTTTGTTGAGCAGTTCTTC. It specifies CASSRLAGDFVEQFF.

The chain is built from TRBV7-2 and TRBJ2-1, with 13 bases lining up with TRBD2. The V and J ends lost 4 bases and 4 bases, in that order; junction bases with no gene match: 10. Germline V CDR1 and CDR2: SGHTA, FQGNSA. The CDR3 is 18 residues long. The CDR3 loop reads CASSSGLAGTKIYNEQFF. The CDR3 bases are TGTGCCAGCAGCTCGGGACTAGCGGGAACTAAGATTTACAATGAGCAGTTCTTC. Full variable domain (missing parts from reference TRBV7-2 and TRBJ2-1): GAGVSQSPSNKVTEKGKDVELRCDPISGHTALYWYRQSLGQGLEFLIYFQGNSAPDKSGLPSDRFSAERTGGSVSTLTIQRTQQEDSAVYLCASSSGLAGTKIYNEQFFGPGTRLTVL.

The CDR3 coding sequence is TGCAGCGTTGAAAGGGGATCCTACAATGAGCAGTTCTTC. Protein sequence: CSVERGSYNEQFF. The V gene is TRBV29-1, the J gene TRBJ2-1; TRBD1 is a possible D gene (5 bases). The V and J ends lost 2 bases and 1 base respectively, with 6 bases between them. Germline V gene sequence: CDR1 SQVTM, CDR2 ANQGSEA. The CDR3 is made up of 13 amino acids.

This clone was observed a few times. The CDR3: CAWSGTGLDYTF. Here the CDR3 DNA reads TGTGCCTGGAGTGGGACAGGGCTCGACTACACCTTC. This chain links TRBV30 with TRBJ1-2, with 8 nucleotides matching TRBD1. V was clipped by 1 base and J by 10 bases; unmatched bases: 5. Germline values: CDR1 GTSNPN, CDR2 SVGIG (reference sequence). The CDR3 covers 12 residues.

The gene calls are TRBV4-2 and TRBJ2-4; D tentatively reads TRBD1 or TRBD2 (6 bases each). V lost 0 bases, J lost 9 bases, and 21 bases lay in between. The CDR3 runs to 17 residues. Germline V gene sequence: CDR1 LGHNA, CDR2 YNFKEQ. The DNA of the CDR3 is TGTGCCAGCAGCCAAGAAGGGGGGCGCGGGGAAGACGGCATTCAGTACTTC. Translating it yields CASSQEGGRGEDGIQYF.

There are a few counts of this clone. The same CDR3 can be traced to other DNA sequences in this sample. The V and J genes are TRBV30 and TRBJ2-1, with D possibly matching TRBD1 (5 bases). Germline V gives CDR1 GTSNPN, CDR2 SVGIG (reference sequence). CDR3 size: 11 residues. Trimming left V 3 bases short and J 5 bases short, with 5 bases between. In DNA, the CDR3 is TGTGCCTGGAGCAGGGACAATGAGCAGTTCTTC. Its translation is CAWSRDNEQFF.

CDR3 in amino acids: CASSFLREAGELFF. The CDR3 DNA follows: TGTGCCAGCAGCTTCCTCCGGGAAGCCGGGGAGCTGTTTTTT. The chain has TRBV7-2 and TRBJ2-2, with D possibly matching TRBD2 (5 bases). Per the germline V gene, CDR1 is SGHTA and CDR2 is FQGNSA. V was shortened by 3 bases and J by 6 bases, with 11 bases between the two germline ends. The length of the CDR3 is 14 residues.

CDR3 nucleotides: TGTGCCAGCAGCTTGGCCGGGAGCTCCTACAATGAGCAGTTCTTC. Its protein is CASSLAGSSYNEQFF. J is TRBJ2-1 and V is TRBV5-6, with D possibly matching TRBD2 (6 bases). Trimming cost V 0 bases and J 0 bases, with 7 bases left between them. This CDR3 is 15 amino acids long. The germline V gene has CDR1 SGHDT and CDR2 YYEEEE. Drawing the rest from reference TRBV5-6 and TRBJ2-1, the complete variable domain is DAGVTQSPTHLIKTRGQQVTLRCSPKSGHDTVSWYQQALGQGPQFIFQYYEEEERQRGNFPDRFSGHQFPNYSSELNVNALLLGDSALYLCASSLAGSSYNEQFFGPGTRLTVL.

The CDR3 nucleotides are TGTGCCTGGAGTATGCTAGCGGGTCAAACCGGGGAGCTGTTTTTT. As protein: CAWSMLAGQTGELFF. V gene TRBV30 combines with J gene TRBJ2-2; 8 nucleotides match TRBD2. Germline loops: CDR1 GTSNPN, CDR2 SVGIG (reference sequence). The V and J ends lost 2 bases and 5 bases, in that order; junction bases with no gene match: 7. The CDR3 extends over 15 amino acids.

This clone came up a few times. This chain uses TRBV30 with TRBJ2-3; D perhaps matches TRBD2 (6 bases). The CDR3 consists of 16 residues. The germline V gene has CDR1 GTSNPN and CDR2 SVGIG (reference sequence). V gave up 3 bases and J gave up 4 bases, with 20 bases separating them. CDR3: CAWSVGLRASADTQYF. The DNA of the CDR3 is TGTGCCTGGAGCGTGGGGCTGAGGGCTAGCGCAGATACGCAGTATTTT. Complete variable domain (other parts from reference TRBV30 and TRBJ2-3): SQTIHQWPATLVQPVGSPLSLECTVEGTSNPNLYWYRQAAGRGLQLLFYSVGIGQISSEVPQNLSASRPQDRQFILSSKKLLLSDSGFYLCAWSVGLRASADTQYFGPGTRLTVL.

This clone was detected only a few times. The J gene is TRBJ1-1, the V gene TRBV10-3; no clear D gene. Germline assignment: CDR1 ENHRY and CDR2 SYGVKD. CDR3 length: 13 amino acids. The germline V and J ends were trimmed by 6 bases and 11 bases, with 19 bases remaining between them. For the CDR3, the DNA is TGTGCCATCAGACCTACGGGCCGTGTATCGGCTTTCTTT. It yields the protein CAIRPTGRVSAFF.

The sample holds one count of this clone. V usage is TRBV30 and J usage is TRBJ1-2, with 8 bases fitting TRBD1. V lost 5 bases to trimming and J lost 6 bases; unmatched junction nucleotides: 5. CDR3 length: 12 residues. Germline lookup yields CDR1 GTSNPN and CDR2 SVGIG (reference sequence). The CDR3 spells CAWHRQGNGYTF. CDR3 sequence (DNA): TGTGCCTGGCACCGACAGGGGAATGGCTACACCTTC. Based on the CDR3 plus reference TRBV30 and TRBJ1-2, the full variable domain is SQTIHQWPATLVQPVGSPLSLECTVEGTSNPNLYWYRQAAGRGLQLLFYSVGIGQISSEVPQNLSASRPQDRQFILSSKKLLLSDSGFYLCAWHRQGNGYTFGSGTRLTVV.

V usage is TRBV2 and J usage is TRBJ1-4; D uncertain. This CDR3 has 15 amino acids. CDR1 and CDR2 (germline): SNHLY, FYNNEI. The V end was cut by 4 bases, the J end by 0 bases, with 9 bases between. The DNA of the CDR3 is TGTGCCAGCAGTGGGACCACTGCAACTAATGAAAAACTGTTTTTT. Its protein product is CASSGTTATNEKLFF.

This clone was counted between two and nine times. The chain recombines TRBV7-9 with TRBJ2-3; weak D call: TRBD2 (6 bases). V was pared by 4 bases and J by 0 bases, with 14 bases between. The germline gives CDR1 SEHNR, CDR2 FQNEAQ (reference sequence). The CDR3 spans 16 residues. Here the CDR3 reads CASSSTRLTSTDTQYF. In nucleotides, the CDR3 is TGTGCCAGCAGCTCGACTAGACTGACTAGCACAGATACGCAGTATTTT.

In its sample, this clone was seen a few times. CDR3 residues: CAISEDKGLEQYF. The CDR3 DNA is TGTGCCATCAGTGAGGACAAGGGGCTCGAGCAGTACTTC. The chain joins TRBV10-3 to TRBJ2-7; D might be TRBD1 (5 bases). Trimming removed 2 bases at V and 6 bases at J, with 11 bases between. Germline values: CDR1 ENHRY, CDR2 SYGVKD. CDR3 size: 13 residues.

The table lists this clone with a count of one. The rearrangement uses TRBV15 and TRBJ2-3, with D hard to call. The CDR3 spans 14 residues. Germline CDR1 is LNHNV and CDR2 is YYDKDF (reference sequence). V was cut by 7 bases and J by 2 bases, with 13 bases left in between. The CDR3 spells CATTSGLLTDTQYF. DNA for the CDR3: TGTGCCACCACCTCCGGGCTTCTCACAGATACGCAGTATTTT.

The CDR3 sequence: CASTLNRNNSPLHF. The DNA of the CDR3 is TGTGCCAGTACCCTGAACAGGAATAATTCACCCCTCCACTTT. The chain carries TRBV4-2 and TRBJ1-6; tentatively, D is TRBD1 (5 bases). The V gene lost 9 bases and the J gene lost 5 bases, with 14 bases spanning the gap. This CDR3 contains 14 residues. The germline V gene encodes CDR1 LGHNA and CDR2 YNFKEQ.

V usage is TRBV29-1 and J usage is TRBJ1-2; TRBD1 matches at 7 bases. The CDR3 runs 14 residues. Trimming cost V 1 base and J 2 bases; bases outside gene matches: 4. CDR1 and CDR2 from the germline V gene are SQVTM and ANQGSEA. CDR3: CSVEGGQLNYGYTF. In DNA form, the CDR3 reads TGCAGCGTTGAAGGGGGACAGCTAAACTATGGCTACACCTTC.